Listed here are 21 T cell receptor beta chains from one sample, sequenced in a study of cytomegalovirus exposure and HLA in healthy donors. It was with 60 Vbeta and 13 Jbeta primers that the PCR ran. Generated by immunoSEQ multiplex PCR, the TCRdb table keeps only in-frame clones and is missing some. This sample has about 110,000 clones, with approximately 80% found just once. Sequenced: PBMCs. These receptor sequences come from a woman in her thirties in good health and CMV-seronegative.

Written as DNA, the CDR3 is TGTGCCAGCAGTCTAGAAGAGTCTTACACTGAAGCTTTCTTT. Its translation: CASSLEESYTEAFF. The chain is built from TRBV14 and TRBJ1-1, with unresolved D. The CDR3 length is 14 residues. V gave up 6 bases and J gave up 3 bases, with 14 bases separating them. The germline gives CDR1 SGHDN, CDR2 FVKESK.

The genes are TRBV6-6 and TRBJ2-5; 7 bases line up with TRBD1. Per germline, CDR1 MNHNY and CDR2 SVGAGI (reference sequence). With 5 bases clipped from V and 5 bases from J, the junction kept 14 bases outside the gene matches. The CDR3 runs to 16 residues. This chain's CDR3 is CASSPIKQGIWETQYF. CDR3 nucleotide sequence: TGTGCCAGCAGTCCAATAAAACAGGGGATTTGGGAGACCCAGTACTTC.

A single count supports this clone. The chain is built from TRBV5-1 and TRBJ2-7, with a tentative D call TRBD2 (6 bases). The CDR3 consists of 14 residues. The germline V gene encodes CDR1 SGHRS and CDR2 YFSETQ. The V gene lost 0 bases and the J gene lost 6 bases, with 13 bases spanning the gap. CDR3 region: CASSLDGGGCEQYF. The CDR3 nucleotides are TGCGCCAGCAGCTTGGATGGGGGAGGTTGCGAGCAGTACTTC.

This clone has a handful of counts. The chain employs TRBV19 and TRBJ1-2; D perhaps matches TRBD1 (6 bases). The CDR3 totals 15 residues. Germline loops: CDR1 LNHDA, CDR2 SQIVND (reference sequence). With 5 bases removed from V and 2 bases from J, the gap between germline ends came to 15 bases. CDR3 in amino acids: CASSAGGLPNYGYTF. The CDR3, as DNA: TGTGCCAGTAGTGCGGGGGGCTTGCCCAACTATGGCTACACCTTC.

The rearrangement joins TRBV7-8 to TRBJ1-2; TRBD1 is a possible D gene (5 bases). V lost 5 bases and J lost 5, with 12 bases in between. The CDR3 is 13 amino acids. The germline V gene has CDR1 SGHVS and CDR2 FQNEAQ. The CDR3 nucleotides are TGTGCCAGCAGCGGACGCAGGGAATATGGCTACACCTTC. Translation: CASSGRREYGYTF.

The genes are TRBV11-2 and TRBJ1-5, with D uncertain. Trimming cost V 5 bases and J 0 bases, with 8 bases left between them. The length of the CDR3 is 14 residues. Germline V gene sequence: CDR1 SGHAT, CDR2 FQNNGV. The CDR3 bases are TGTGCCAGCAGCCGAACAGCTAGCAATCAGCCCCAGCATTTT. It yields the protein CASSRTASNQPQHF. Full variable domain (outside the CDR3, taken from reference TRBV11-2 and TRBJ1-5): EAGVAQSPRYKIIEKRQSVAFWCNPISGHATLYWYQQILGQGPKLLIQFQNNGVVDDSQLPKDRFSAERLKGVDSTLKIQPAKLEDSAVYLCASSRTASNQPQHFGDGTRLSIL.

The CDR3 sequence is CASGLSLSTDTQYF. CDR3 bases: TGTGCTAGTGGTTTATCCCTTAGCACAGATACGCAGTATTTT. This chain connects TRBV12-5 to TRBJ2-3, with D hard to call. The length of the CDR3 is 14 residues. Germline V gives CDR1 LGHNT, CDR2 FRNRAP. The germline V and J ends were trimmed by 3 bases and 0 bases, with 7 bases remaining between them. Based on the CDR3 plus reference TRBV12-5 and TRBJ2-3, the full variable domain is DARVTQTPRHKVTEMGQEVTMRCQPILGHNTVFWYRQTMMQGLELLAYFRNRAPLDDSGMPKDRFSAEMPDATLATLKIQPSEPRDSAVYFCASGLSLSTDTQYFGPGTRLTVL.

This CDR3 is CASSSRREDSPLHF. The DNA for the CDR3 is TGTGCCAGCAGTTCTCGACGGGAAGATTCACCCCTCCACTTT. V and J are TRBV6-5 and TRBJ1-6, with D unclear. This CDR3 has 14 residues. Germline V gene data show CDR1 as MNHEY and CDR2 as SVGAGI. Trimming took 4 bases from V and 8 from J, leaving 12 bases between them.

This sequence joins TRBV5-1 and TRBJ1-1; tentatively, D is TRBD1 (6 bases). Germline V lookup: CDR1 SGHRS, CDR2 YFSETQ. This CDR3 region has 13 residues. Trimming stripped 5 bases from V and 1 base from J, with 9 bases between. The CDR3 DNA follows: TGCGCCAGCAGACAGGGTGGGAACACTGAAGCTTTCTTT. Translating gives CASRQGGNTEAFF.

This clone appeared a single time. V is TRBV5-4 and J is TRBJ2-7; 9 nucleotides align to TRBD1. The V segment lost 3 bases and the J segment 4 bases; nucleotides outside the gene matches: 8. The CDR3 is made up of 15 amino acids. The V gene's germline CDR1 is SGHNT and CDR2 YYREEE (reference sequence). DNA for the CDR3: TGTGCCAGCAGCTGGGACAGGGATTCCGTATACGAGCAGTACTTC. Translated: CASSWDRDSVYEQYF. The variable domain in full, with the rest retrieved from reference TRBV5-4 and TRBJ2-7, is ETGVTQSPTHLIKTRGQQVTLRCSSQSGHNTVSWYQQALGQGPQFIFQYYREEENGRGNFPPRFSGLQFPNYSSELNVNALELDDSALYLCASSWDRDSVYEQYFGPGTRLTVT.

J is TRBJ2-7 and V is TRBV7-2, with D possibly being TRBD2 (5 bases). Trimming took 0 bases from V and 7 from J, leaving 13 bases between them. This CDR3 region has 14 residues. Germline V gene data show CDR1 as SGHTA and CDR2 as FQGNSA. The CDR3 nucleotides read TGTGCCAGCAGCTTAGCTATGTTAAGAGGGGAGCAGTACTTC. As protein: CASSLAMLRGEQYF.

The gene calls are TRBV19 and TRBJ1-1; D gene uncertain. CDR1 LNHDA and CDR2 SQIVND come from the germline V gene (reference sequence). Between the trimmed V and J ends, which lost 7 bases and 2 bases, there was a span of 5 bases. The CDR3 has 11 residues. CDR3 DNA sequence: TGTGCCAGTATCCTTAACACTGAAGCTTTCTTT. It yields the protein CASILNTEAFF.

CDR3 nucleotide sequence: TGTGCCAGCAGCCAAGTCGGGGGTTTGGACTATGGCTACACCTTC. Its translation is CASSQVGGLDYGYTF. The chain recombines TRBV4-2 with TRBJ1-2; D perhaps matches TRBD1 (5 bases). Germline loops: CDR1 LGHNA, CDR2 YNFKEQ. This CDR3 contains 15 residues. Trimming stripped 1 base from V and 3 bases from J, with 12 bases between.

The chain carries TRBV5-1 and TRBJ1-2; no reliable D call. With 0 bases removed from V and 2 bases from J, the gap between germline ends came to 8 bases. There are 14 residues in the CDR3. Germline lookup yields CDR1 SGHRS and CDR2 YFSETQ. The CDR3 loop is CASSLDGNNYGYTF. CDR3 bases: TGCGCCAGCAGCTTGGACGGGAACAACTATGGCTACACCTTC.

As DNA, the CDR3 is TGTGCCAGCAGTGAGTTTGGGGGCATGGCCACTGAAGCTTTCTTT. This gives the protein CASSEFGGMATEAFF. The rearrangement joins TRBV2 to TRBJ1-1, with D tentatively TRBD1 (6 bases). Looked up from germline, CDR1 is SNHLY and CDR2 is FYNNEI. The CDR3 totals 15 residues. Trimming left V 3 bases short and J 4 bases short, with 15 bases between.

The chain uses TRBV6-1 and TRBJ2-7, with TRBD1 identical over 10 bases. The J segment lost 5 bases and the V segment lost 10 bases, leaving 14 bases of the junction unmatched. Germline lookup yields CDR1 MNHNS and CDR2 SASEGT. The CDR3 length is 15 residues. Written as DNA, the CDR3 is TGTGCCACCAATGAACCGGGACAGGGGTCCCACGAGCAGTACTTC. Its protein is CATNEPGQGSHEQYF.

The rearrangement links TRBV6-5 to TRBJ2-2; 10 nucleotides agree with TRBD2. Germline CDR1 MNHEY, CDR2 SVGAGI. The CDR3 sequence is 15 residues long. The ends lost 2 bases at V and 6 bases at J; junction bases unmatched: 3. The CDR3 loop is CASSYPSGGPGELFF. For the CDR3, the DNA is TGTGCCAGCAGTTACCCTAGCGGGGGTCCCGGGGAGCTGTTTTTT.

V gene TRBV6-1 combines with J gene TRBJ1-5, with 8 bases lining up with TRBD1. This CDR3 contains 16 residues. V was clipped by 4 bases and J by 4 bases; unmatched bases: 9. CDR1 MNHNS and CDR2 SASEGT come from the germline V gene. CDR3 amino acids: CASSGSGGSINQPQHF. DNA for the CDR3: TGTGCCAGCAGTGGATCAGGGGGCAGCATTAATCAGCCCCAGCATTTT.

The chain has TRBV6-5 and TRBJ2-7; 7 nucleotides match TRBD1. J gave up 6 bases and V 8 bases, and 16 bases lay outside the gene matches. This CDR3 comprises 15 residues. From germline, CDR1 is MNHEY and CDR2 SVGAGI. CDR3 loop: CASAIRPTGWSEQYF. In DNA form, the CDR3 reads TGTGCCAGCGCTATACGCCCGACAGGGTGGAGCGAGCAGTACTTC.

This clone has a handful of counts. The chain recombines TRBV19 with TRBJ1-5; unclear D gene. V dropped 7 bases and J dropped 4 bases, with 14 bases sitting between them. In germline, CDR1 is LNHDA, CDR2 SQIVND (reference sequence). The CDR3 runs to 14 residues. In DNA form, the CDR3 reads TGTGCCAGTAATGTCGGGATGGATAATCAGCCCCAGCATTTT. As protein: CASNVGMDNQPQHF.

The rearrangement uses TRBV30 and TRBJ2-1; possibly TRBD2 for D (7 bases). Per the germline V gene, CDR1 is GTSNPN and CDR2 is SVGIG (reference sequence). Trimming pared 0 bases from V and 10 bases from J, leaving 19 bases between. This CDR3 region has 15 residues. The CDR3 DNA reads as TGTGCCTGGAGTGTCAACGCATGGGGGGGCGGGGAGCAGTTCTTC. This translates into CAWSVNAWGGGEQFF.